This is a list of T cell receptor beta chains from one sample in a study of OX40 agonist ivuxolimab in advanced cancers. Method: immunoSEQ multiplex PCR; TCRdb's copy keeps in-frame clones and lacks some. The table includes fewer than 50,000 clones, around nine tenths detected once. The sequencing here drew on CD4+ or CD8+ T cells sorted from blood, taken in a trial of the OX40 agonist ivuxolimab. These receptors all stem from an adult with an advanced solid tumor such as melanoma, head and neck, liver or kidney cancer. Both conserved end residues are part of each CDR3. A D gene is named only where the DNA matches it firmly. Clone sizes are given selectively: once, few, many, or a class where the clone is expanded.

v_call,d_call,j_call,cdr3_length,clone_size,cdr3_aa,cdr3_nt
TRBV14,TRBD2,TRBJ2-7,18,-,CASSYNGDGLARSYEQYF,TGTGCCAGCAGCTATAACGGAGACGGACTAGCAAGGTCCTACGAGCAGTACTTC
TRBV6-1,-,TRBJ2-4,12,-,CASRVDRNIQYF,TGTGCCAGCAGGGTAGACAGAAACATTCAGTACTTC
TRBV29-1,-,TRBJ2-7,14,-,CSVEETRSSYEQYF,TGCAGCGTTGAAGAGACTAGGAGCTCCTACGAGCAGTACTTC
TRBV9,TRBD2,TRBJ2-7,16,-,CASSVGAGVGSYEQYF,TGTGCCAGCAGCGTAGGGGCGGGAGTGGGGTCCTACGAGCAGTACTTC
TRBV30,TRBD2,TRBJ2-7,16,-,CAWSVGSGRRPYEQYF,TGTGCCTGGAGTGTAGGGAGCGGGAGGCGACCCTACGAGCAGTACTTC
TRBV19,TRBD2,TRBJ2-6,18,-,CASRGKAGGDSGANVLTF,TGTGCCAGTCGGGGAAAAGCGGGGGGGGACTCTGGGGCCAACGTCCTGACTTTC
TRBV7-9,-,TRBJ2-3,15,-,CASSLRGGDTDTQYF,TGTGCCAGCAGCTTAAGGGGCGGGGACACAGATACGCAGTATTTT
TRBV7-6,TRBD1,TRBJ1-2,14,-,CASTPGTGNYGYTF,TGTGCCAGCACCCCGGGGACAGGGAACTATGGCTACACCTTC
TRBV6-6,TRBD1,TRBJ1-2,13,once,CASRGQANYGYTF,TGTGCCAGCAGGGGACAGGCTAACTATGGCTACACCTTC
TRBV6-6,-,TRBJ1-6,15,-,CASSLDSPYNSPLHF,TGTGCCAGCAGCCTCGACAGTCCTTATAATTCACCCCTCCACTTT
TRBV30,-,TRBJ1-2,13,once,CAWRRGELNGYTF,TGTGCCTGGAGGAGAGGGGAATTGAATGGCTACACCTTC
TRBV5-4,-,TRBJ2-3,15,-,CASSLGVGGTDTQYF,TGTGCCAGCAGCTTAGGGGTGGGGGGCACAGATACGCAGTATTTT
TRBV2,TRBD2,TRBJ2-1,15,-,CASSGSSGGANEQFF,TGTGCCAGCAGTGGTTCCAGCGGGGGGGCCAATGAGCAGTTCTTC
TRBV18,-,TRBJ2-7,15,-,CASSTRDGATYEQYF,TGTGCCAGCTCTACGCGTGACGGGGCCACCTACGAGCAGTACTTC
TRBV10-1,TRBD1,TRBJ2-3,13,-,CASRGTETDTQYF,TGCGCCAGTCGAGGGACAGAAACAGATACGCAGTATTTT
TRBV5-1,-,TRBJ1-4,14,-,CASRPRATNEKLFF,TGCGCCAGCCGTCCGAGGGCCACTAATGAAAAACTGTTTTTT
TRBV6-5,TRBD1,TRBJ1-4,15,-,CASRLQGASNEKLFF,TGTGCCAGCAGGCTACAGGGGGCGTCTAATGAAAAACTGTTTTTT
TRBV2,TRBD2,TRBJ2-7,16,-,CASRGSLADIWGEQYF,TGTGCCAGCAGAGGTTCACTAGCGGACATCTGGGGGGAGCAGTACTTC
TRBV5-4,-,TRBJ1-2,13,-,CASSLGQNYGYTF,TGTGCCAGCAGCTTGGGACAGAACTATGGCTACACCTTC
TRBV7-3,-,TRBJ2-3,15,-,CASSPAGNPTDTQYF,TGTGCCAGCAGCCCCGCGGGGAATCCCACAGATACGCAGTATTTT
TRBV9,-,TRBJ2-5,16,-,CASSVGRQGGGETQYF,TGTGCCAGCAGCGTAGGGCGGCAGGGAGGTGGAGAGACCCAGTACTTC
TRBV5-8,TRBD2,TRBJ2-1,16,-,CASSLVPSGGLNEQFF,TGTGCCAGCAGCTTGGTGCCTAGCGGCGGTCTAAATGAGCAGTTCTTC
TRBV7-9,-,TRBJ2-3,16,-,CASSPDGGESTDTQYF,TGTGCCAGCAGCCCCGATGGCGGGGAGAGCACAGATACGCAGTATTTT
TRBV7-9,-,TRBJ2-2,11,-,CGTENTGELFF,TGTGGGACAGAGAACACCGGGGAGCTGTTTTTT
TRBV5-1,TRBD2,TRBJ2-1,15,-,CASNSLAGGDNEQFF,TGCGCCAGCAACTCTCTAGCGGGAGGTGACAATGAGCAGTTCTTC
TRBV4-1,-,TRBJ2-7,20,-,CASSRSTGILGGRSSYEQYF,TGCGCCAGCAGCCGGTCGACAGGGATTCTAGGAGGGAGGTCCTCCTACGAGCAGTACTTC
TRBV14,-,TRBJ1-6,16,-,CASKKTGPPLGSPLHF,TGTGCCAGCAAAAAAACCGGGCCCCCGTTGGGTTCACCCCTCCACTTT
TRBV14,TRBD2,TRBJ2-1,15,once,CASSLTSGRADEQFF,TGTGCCAGCAGCCTGACTAGCGGGAGGGCCGATGAGCAGTTCTTC
TRBV7-2,TRBD1,TRBJ1-3,14,-,CASSQQGAADTIYF,TGTGCCAGCAGCCAACAGGGGGCCGCGGACACCATATATTTT
TRBV27,TRBD1,TRBJ2-7,16,-,CASTRKPGQGSYEQYF,TGTGCCAGCACGAGAAAACCGGGACAGGGCAGCTACGAGCAGTACTTC
TRBV4-2,-,TRBJ1-5,15,few,CASSQEWQGHQPQHF,TGTGCCAGCAGCCAAGAATGGCAGGGCCACCAGCCCCAGCATTTT
TRBV9,-,TRBJ1-3,14,-,CASSDGTPGNTIYF,TGTGCCAGCAGCGACGGGACGCCTGGAAACACCATATATTTT
TRBV30,TRBD1,TRBJ1-4,15,-,CAWRKRQGVYEKLFF,TGTGCCTGGAGAAAAAGACAGGGGGTTTATGAAAAACTGTTTTTT
TRBV5-4,-,TRBJ2-5,13,few,CASSSRTEETQYF,TGTGCCAGCAGCTCTCGTACCGAAGAGACCCAGTACTTC
TRBV5-1,TRBD2,TRBJ2-3,15,-,CASSTGLANGQTQYF,TGCGCCAGCAGCACGGGACTAGCGAATGGCCAAACGCAGTATTTT
TRBV4-2,-,TRBJ1-1,15,once,CASSQDPTVNTEAFF,TGTGCCAGCAGCCAAGACCCGACGGTTAACACTGAAGCTTTCTTT
TRBV19,-,TRBJ2-7,15,once,CASSSLGTPAYEQYF,TGTGCCAGTAGTTCGTTGGGGACACCAGCCTACGAGCAGTACTTC
TRBV5-1,-,TRBJ2-6,16,-,CASSLASGSGANVLTF,TGCGCCAGCAGCTTGGCCTCCGGGTCTGGGGCCAACGTCCTGACTTTC
TRBV2,TRBD1,TRBJ1-2,14,-,CASKGDRTGGGYTF,TGTGCCAGCAAGGGGGACAGGACCGGAGGCGGCTACACCTTC
TRBV28,TRBD1,TRBJ1-6,15,once,CASSRTGEYNSPLHF,TGTGCCAGCAGCCGGACAGGGGAGTATAATTCACCCCTCCACTTT
TRBV28,-,TRBJ2-3,15,-,CASSLGGGPADTQYF,TGTGCCAGCAGTTTAGGCGGGGGCCCCGCAGATACGCAGTATTTT